This entry lists 18 T cell receptor beta chains sequenced from one sample in a study of T cell responses to AZD1222 COVID-19 vaccine. The repertoire was sequenced with immunoSEQ multiplex PCR; TCRdb's copy has only in-frame clones and lacks some. Of 95,000 to 150,000 clones listed, 70% to 90% were seen once; the top ten hold around 30%. Sequenced here: peripheral blood, sampled on day 0 of AZD1222 vaccination. These receptors all come from an adult in good health.

The chain links TRBV27 to TRBJ2-1; D might be TRBD1 or TRBD2, each matching 6 bases. The V gene lost 7 bases and the J gene lost 6 bases, with 22 bases spanning the gap. CDR3 length equals 16 residues. Germline-derived CDR1 and CDR2 are MNHEY and SMNVEV (reference sequence). CDR3 amino acids: CASTQGGLLRGNEQFF. The CDR3 DNA sequence: TGTGCCAGCACCCAAGGGGGGCTCCTTCGTGGCAATGAGCAGTTCTTC.

CDR3 DNA: TGTGCCAGCATTCGGACGGGCGTCGGCACTGAAGCTTTCTTT. Protein: CASIRTGVGTEAFF. The rearrangement joins TRBV25-1 to TRBJ1-1, with unresolved D. This CDR3 has 14 amino acids. V was trimmed by 7 bases and J by 4 bases, leaving 16 bases between them. Per germline, CDR1 MGHDK and CDR2 SYGVNS.

The V gene is TRBV30, the J gene TRBJ1-4, with D possibly TRBD1 on 6 matching bases. V lost 8 bases to trimming and J lost 0 bases, with 16 bases between them. Germline V gene data show CDR1 as GTSNPN and CDR2 as SVGIG (reference sequence). This CDR3 comprises 15 residues. The CDR3 nucleotides are TGTGCCCTCCGGGGGGGGGCGGCAACTAATGAAAAACTGTTTTTT. It yields the protein CALRGGAATNEKLFF. The entire variable domain, with the rest obtained from reference TRBV30 and TRBJ1-4, is as follows: SQTIHQWPATLVQPVGSPLSLECTVEGTSNPNLYWYRQAAGRGLQLLFYSVGIGQISSEVPQNLSASRPQDRQFILSSKKLLLSDSGFYLCALRGGAATNEKLFFGSGTQLSVL.

The rearrangement uses TRBV7-9 and TRBJ1-2, with D tentatively TRBD1 (6 bases). The CDR3 has 13 amino acids. CDR1 SEHNR and CDR2 FQNEAQ come from the germline V gene (reference sequence). Trimming left V 2 bases short and J 6 bases short, with 10 bases between. CDR3 sequence: CASSLLGADGYTF. The CDR3 nucleotides read TGTGCCAGCAGCTTACTGGGGGCTGATGGCTACACCTTC. The full variable domain, rest sourced from reference TRBV7-9 and TRBJ1-2, is DTGVSQNPRHKITKRGQNVTFRCDPISEHNRLYWYRQTLGQGPEFLTYFQNEAQLEKSRLLSDRFSAERPKGSFSTLEIQRTEQGDSAMYLCASSLLGADGYTFGSGTRLTVV.

The chain joins TRBV19 to TRBJ1-3; the D is unclear. Trimming took 1 base from V and 3 from J, leaving 10 bases between them. Germline V gives CDR1 LNHDA, CDR2 SQIVND (reference sequence). This CDR3 has 15 amino acids. The chain's CDR3 is CASSIVRLGGNTIYF. The CDR3 DNA sequence: TGTGCCAGTAGTATAGTCCGCCTTGGTGGAAACACCATATATTTT.

This chain uses TRBV19 with TRBJ1-2; perhaps TRBD1 as D (5 bases). Germline V CDR1 and CDR2: LNHDA, SQIVND (reference sequence). The V gene lost 3 bases and the J gene lost 1 base, with 9 bases spanning the gap. The length of the CDR3 is 14 residues. CDR3: CASSMGRNNYGYTF. CDR3 in DNA: TGTGCCAGTAGTATGGGACGGAATAACTATGGCTACACCTTC.

The chain has TRBV5-1 and TRBJ2-3; perhaps TRBD2 as D (6 bases). This CDR3 spans 12 amino acids. V shed 3 bases and J shed 9 bases, with 11 bases lying between them. Germline loops: CDR1 SGHRS, CDR2 YFSETQ. The DNA of the CDR3 is TGCGCCAGCAGCTCCCGGGAGACAACGCAGTATTTT. Protein product: CASSSRETTQYF.

This clone was counted a single time. The chain joins TRBV27 to TRBJ1-5, with D possibly matching TRBD1 (6 bases). The germline CDR1 and CDR2 sequences are MNHEY and SMNVEV (reference sequence). The CDR3 has 17 amino acids. V lost 10 bases and J 0 bases, leaving 22 bases between the germline ends. The CDR3 DNA reads TGTGCCATGCGAAATCGTCGGACAGAACATAGCAATCAGCCCCAGCATTTT. Its protein product is CAMRNRRTEHSNQPQHF.

J is TRBJ2-5 and V is TRBV2; possible D gene TRBD1, 8 bases. The CDR3 consists of 14 residues. Trimming took off 4 bases at V and 3 bases at J, with 12 bases between the two ends. Germline CDR1 is SNHLY and CDR2 is FYNNEI. The CDR3 DNA follows: TGTGCCAGCAGTGTACAGGGGGGGAAAGAGACCCAGTACTTC. Protein sequence: CASSVQGGKETQYF.

The chain carries TRBV15 and TRBJ1-2; D is undetermined. The V gene's germline CDR1 is LNHNV and CDR2 YYDKDF (reference sequence). Trimming removed 0 bases at V and 4 bases at J, with 12 bases between. The CDR3 length is 15 residues. This CDR3 is CATSRDTASSYGYTF. DNA for the CDR3: TGTGCCACCAGCAGAGATACAGCCTCGAGCTATGGCTACACCTTC. Based on the CDR3 plus reference TRBV15 and TRBJ1-2, the full variable domain is DAMVIQNPRYQVTQFGKPVTLSCSQTLNHNVMYWYQQKSSQAPKLLFHYYDKDFNNEADTPDNFQSRRPNTSFCFLDIRSPGLGDTAMYLCATSRDTASSYGYTFGSGTRLTVV.

V is TRBV5-1 and J is TRBJ2-7, with D perhaps TRBD1 (6 bases). The CDR3 extends over 14 amino acids. Trimming stripped 2 bases from V and 0 bases from J, with 9 bases between. Germline CDR1 reads SGHRS; CDR2 reads YFSETQ. The CDR3 sequence: CASSFRTDSYEQYF. The CDR3 DNA is TGCGCCAGCAGCTTCCGGACAGACTCCTACGAGCAGTACTTC.

The J gene is TRBJ1-2, the V gene TRBV6-6, with TRBD1 identical over 12 bases. CDR1 is MNHNY and CDR2 is SVGAGI in the germline V gene (reference sequence). The CDR3 spans 17 residues. V shed 5 bases and J 4 bases; nucleotides not matched to a gene: 11. The CDR3 sequence: CASSPSGQGARPYGYTF. The CDR3 DNA reads as TGTGCCAGCAGTCCTTCGGGACAGGGGGCGCGCCCCTATGGCTACACCTTC.

The rearrangement uses TRBV6-5 and TRBJ2-1, with D possibly called TRBD1 or TRBD2 (5 bases each). The CDR3 runs to 15 residues. V lost 7 bases, J lost 7 bases, and 20 bases lay in between. CDR1 and CDR2 from the germline V gene are MNHEY and SVGAGI. The CDR3 spells CASTLGGLWGNEQFF. The CDR3 coding sequence is TGTGCCAGCACCTTAGGTGGACTCTGGGGGAATGAGCAGTTCTTC.

The J gene is TRBJ2-1, the V gene TRBV9; TRBD2 agrees at 10 bases. Germline V lookup: CDR1 SGDLS, CDR2 YYNGEE. The V segment lost 4 bases and the J segment 4 bases; nucleotides outside the gene matches: 5. CDR3 length equals 15 residues. CDR3 in amino acids: CASSSSGGAYNEQFF. In nucleotides, the CDR3 is TGTGCCAGCAGCTCTAGCGGGGGCGCTTACAATGAGCAGTTCTTC. Looking up the rest from reference TRBV9 and TRBJ2-1 gives the full variable domain: DSGVTQTPKHLITATGQRVTLRCSPRSGDLSVYWYQQSLDQGLQFLIQYYNGEERAKGNILERFSAQQFPDLHSELNLSSLELGDSALYFCASSSSGGAYNEQFFGPGTRLTVL.

This chain connects TRBV7-9 to TRBJ1-3; D may be TRBD1 (6 bases). This CDR3 has 13 residues. Germline V CDR1 and CDR2: SEHNR, FQNEAQ (reference sequence). Trimming took 5 bases from V and 4 from J, leaving 9 bases between them. The DNA for the CDR3 is TGTGCCAGCAGCCTGGGACAAGGAAACACCATATATTTT. Its translation is CASSLGQGNTIYF.

The V call is TRBV5-1, the J call TRBJ1-5; no firm D call. Germline CDR1 is SGHRS and CDR2 is YFSETQ. V lost 0 bases and J lost 2, with 9 bases in between. The CDR3 covers 15 residues. CDR3 protein: CASSLDGDRNQPQHF. The CDR3 DNA follows: TGCGCCAGCAGCTTGGACGGGGATCGCAATCAGCCCCAGCATTTT. The complete variable domain, with remaining parts taken from reference TRBV5-1 and TRBJ1-5, reads KAGVTQTPRYLIKTRGQQVTLSCSPISGHRSVSWYQQTPGQGLQFLFEYFSETQRNKGNFPGRFSGRQFSNSRSEMNVSTLELGDSALYLCASSLDGDRNQPQHFGDGTRLSIL.

V gene TRBV5-1 combines with J gene TRBJ2-3; TRBD2 matches at 7 bases. This CDR3 has 16 residues. In germline, CDR1 is SGHRS, CDR2 YFSETQ. V shed 2 bases, J shed 0 bases, and the junction held 6 bases outside the gene matches. CDR3 DNA sequence: TGCGCCAGCAGCTTAGCGGGGATGCGTAGCACAGATACGCAGTATTTT. Its translation is CASSLAGMRSTDTQYF. Full variable domain (missing parts from reference TRBV5-1 and TRBJ2-3): KAGVTQTPRYLIKTRGQQVTLSCSPISGHRSVSWYQQTPGQGLQFLFEYFSETQRNKGNFPGRFSGRQFSNSRSEMNVSTLELGDSALYLCASSLAGMRSTDTQYFGPGTRLTVL.

This rearrangement joins TRBV27 to TRBJ2-7; 7 nucleotides match TRBD2. Germline assignment: CDR1 MNHEY and CDR2 SMNVEV (reference sequence). With 6 bases clipped from V and 0 bases from J, the junction kept 8 bases outside the gene matches. The CDR3 is 15 residues long. The CDR3 DNA reads TGTGCCAGCAGCCCAACTAGCGCCTACTCCTACGAGCAGTACTTC. Protein sequence: CASSPTSAYSYEQYF.